This T cell receptor (beta chain) was sequenced in a study of control samples from healthy donors and cancer patients. The table came from immunoSEQ multiplex PCR; TCRdb's copy has only in-frame clones and leaves some out. Seen here are some 410,000 clones, 80% to 95% observed once, and the top ten hold roughly 6.4%. The sequence was obtained from a middle-aged man with head and neck cancer. Sequencing was done on a sample of PBMCs.

The CDR3 DNA sequence: TGTGCCAGCAGTTTGGCGGCGGGGGAGAGGGAGCAGTACTTC. It translates to CASSLAAGEREQYF. The chain uses TRBV28 and TRBJ2-7; TRBD2 aligns across 7 bases. The CDR3 loop spans 14 amino acids. Trimming cost V 3 bases and J 7 bases; bases outside gene matches: 9. Germline V CDR1 and CDR2: MDHEN, SYDVKM.